These 18 T cell receptor beta chains were all obtained from the same sample, sequenced in a study of OX40 agonist ivuxolimab in advanced cancers. Sequencing was performed with immunoSEQ multiplex PCR; in TCRdb, only in-frame clones are kept and a portion is missing. The sample lists about 36,000 clones, 88% occurring once. The sequencing here drew on CD4+ or CD8+ T cells sorted from blood, taken in a trial of the OX40 agonist ivuxolimab. These TCRs come from an adult with an advanced solid tumor such as melanoma, head and neck, liver or kidney cancer.

The rearrangement joins TRBV4-1 to TRBJ2-2; 7 nucleotides match TRBD2. Looked up from germline, CDR1 is MGHRA and CDR2 is YSYEKL. CDR3 length: 13 residues. The V segment lost 2 bases and the J segment 8 bases; nucleotides outside the gene matches: 2. The CDR3 DNA reads as TGCGCCAGCAGCCAACCGGGAGGAGGGGAGCTGTTTTTT. Its protein product is CASSQPGGGELFF.

This clone was seen only once. The chain uses TRBV9 and TRBJ2-5; the match to TRBD2 covers 11 bases. Near its end, the DNA agrees better with TRBJ2-7, so the J call may be wrong. CDR1 is SGDLS and CDR2 is YYNGEE in the germline V gene. CDR3 length equals 19 residues. CDR3 coding DNA: TGTGCCAGCAGCCCCATACCTCATCTAGCGGGAGGAGGGTCCTACGAGCAGTACTTC. Its protein product is CASSPIPHLAGGGSYEQYF.

V gene TRBV5-1 combines with J gene TRBJ1-5, with 9 bases aligning to TRBD1. The CDR3 sequence is 13 residues long. Germline CDR1 reads SGHRS; CDR2 reads YFSETQ. Trimming at V came to 4 bases and at J to 9 bases, leaving 5 bases not matched to a gene. CDR3 sequence: CASSRSGQGPQHF. CDR3 nucleotides: TGCGCCAGCAGCCGATCGGGACAGGGGCCCCAGCATTTT.

The rearrangement uses TRBV5-4 and TRBJ2-5; D may be TRBD2 (5 bases). The germline gives CDR1 SGHNT, CDR2 YYREEE (reference sequence). The CDR3 sequence is 16 residues long. Trimming removed 2 bases from V and 2 bases from J, with 16 bases in between. Written as DNA, the CDR3 is TGTGCCAGCAGCTTTCGGTCTCTCCGGGGACAAGAGACCCAGTACTTC. Translating it yields CASSFRSLRGQETQYF.

This clone was seen a few times. V is TRBV5-4 and J is TRBJ1-3, with 8 nucleotides matching TRBD1. V lost 1 base, J lost 4 bases, and 4 bases stayed unmatched. The CDR3 length is 15 residues. From germline, CDR1 is SGHNT and CDR2 YYREEE (reference sequence). The CDR3: CASSLSGGAGNTIYF. CDR3 bases: TGTGCCAGCAGCTTGTCAGGGGGCGCCGGAAACACCATATATTTT.

The chain carries TRBV7-6 and TRBJ2-2; D is unclear. The CDR3 is made up of 13 amino acids. V lost 5 bases and J lost 5, with 9 bases in between. Germline CDR1 reads SGHVS; CDR2 reads FNYEAQ. DNA of the CDR3: TGTGCCAGCAGCCATAGCCCGACCGGGGAGCTGTTTTTT. It encodes CASSHSPTGELFF.

The rearrangement joins TRBV19 to TRBJ2-1; the match to TRBD2 covers 10 bases. Trimming at V came to 7 bases and at J to 3 bases, leaving 0 bases not matched to a gene. Germline CDR1 LNHDA, CDR2 SQIVND (reference sequence). The CDR3 has 13 residues. The CDR3 DNA sequence: TGTGCCAGTACTAGCGGGAGCTACAATGAGCAGTTCTTC. Translating gives CASTSGSYNEQFF.

V is TRBV9 and J is TRBJ2-2, with D unclear. Trimming removed 3 bases from V and 4 bases from J, with 10 bases in between. The germline gives CDR1 SGDLS, CDR2 YYNGEE. The CDR3 covers 14 residues. CDR3 sequence reads: CASSAQTSTGELFF. In nucleotides, the CDR3 is TGTGCCAGCAGCGCACAGACCAGCACCGGGGAGCTGTTTTTT.

V gene TRBV7-6 combines with J gene TRBJ2-2, with 12 bases aligning to TRBD1. The J segment lost 6 bases and the V segment lost 6 bases, leaving 11 bases of the junction unmatched. This CDR3 is built from 17 residues. Germline V CDR1 and CDR2: SGHVS, FNYEAQ. CDR3 amino acids: CASRSVPGQGAAGELFF. The DNA for the CDR3 is TGTGCCAGCAGGTCGGTTCCGGGACAGGGGGCGGCCGGGGAGCTGTTTTTT.

The chain links TRBV28 to TRBJ2-7; 8 bases line up with TRBD1. The CDR3 spans 12 residues. With V trimmed by 5 bases and J by 6 bases, 3 bases remained unmatched. Germline CDR1 reads MDHEN; CDR2 reads SYDVKM. The CDR3 coding sequence is TGTGCCAGCAGTCCAGGGGGCGCCGAGCAGTACTTC. Translation: CASSPGGAEQYF.

The rearrangement uses TRBV4-1 and TRBJ2-1; maybe TRBD1 (6 bases). This CDR3 contains 14 residues. Germline CDR1 reads MGHRA; CDR2 reads YSYEKL. V lost 5 bases and J lost 1, with 9 bases in between. CDR3 sequence reads: CASSTQGSYNEQFF. The CDR3 DNA is TGCGCCAGCAGCACCCAGGGGTCCTACAATGAGCAGTTCTTC.

This clone was detected only once. The CDR3: CASSHGTSGTQQFF. For the CDR3, the DNA is TGTGCCAGCAGCCACGGGACTAGCGGCACACAGCAGTTCTTC. The chain links TRBV9 to TRBJ2-1; 11 bases match TRBD2. There are 14 residues in the CDR3. V lost 4 bases and J lost 11; bases outside the gene matches: 8. Germline CDR1 reads SGDLS; CDR2 reads YYNGEE.

The chain recombines TRBV5-6 with TRBJ2-7, with D perhaps TRBD2 (6 bases). The CDR3 contains 15 residues. Germline loops: CDR1 SGHDT, CDR2 YYEEEE. Trimming removed 4 bases from V and 4 bases from J, with 18 bases in between. CDR3 sequence (DNA): TGTGCCAGCAGCAGCGGGCCAACACCCCTATACGAGCAGTACTTC. This codes for CASSSGPTPLYEQYF. The variable domain in full, completed from reference TRBV5-6 and TRBJ2-7, reads DAGVTQSPTHLIKTRGQQVTLRCSPKSGHDTVSWYQQALGQGPQFIFQYYEEEERQRGNFPDRFSGHQFPNYSSELNVNALLLGDSALYLCASSSGPTPLYEQYFGPGTRLTVT.

The rearrangement uses TRBV28 and TRBJ2-3, with TRBD2 as a possible D gene (5 bases). The germline gives CDR1 MDHEN, CDR2 SYDVKM. The CDR3 loop spans 14 amino acids. With 6 bases removed from V and 0 bases from J, the gap between germline ends came to 10 bases. In DNA, the CDR3 is TGTGCCAGCAGCCCGAGGGCTAGCACAGATACGCAGTATTTT. Translating gives CASSPRASTDTQYF. The complete variable domain, with remaining parts taken from reference TRBV28 and TRBJ2-3, reads DVKVTQSSRYLVKRTGEKVFLECVQDMDHENMFWYRQDPGLGLRLIYFSYDVKMKEKGDIPEGYSVSREKKERFSLILESASTNQTSMYLCASSPRASTDTQYFGPGTRLTVL.

About this clone itself: Other DNA sequences in the sample encode the same CDR3. The CDR3 DNA sequence: TGTGCCAGTAGTCCATGGGGACAGGGGTTCTACGAGCAGTACTTC. Protein sequence: CASSPWGQGFYEQYF. The chain has TRBV19 and TRBJ2-7; TRBD1 aligns across 10 bases. V lost 5 bases, J lost 3 bases, and 7 bases stayed unmatched. The CDR3 totals 15 residues. Germline loops: CDR1 LNHDA, CDR2 SQIVND (reference sequence).

V usage is TRBV5-4 and J usage is TRBJ1-1; D is perhaps TRBD1 (5 bases). Trimming took 10 bases from V and 1 from J, leaving 11 bases between them. Germline V gives CDR1 SGHNT, CDR2 YYREEE (reference sequence). The CDR3 is made up of 12 amino acids. CDR3 sequence reads: CAWARGNTEAFF. CDR3 bases: TGTGCCTGGGCGAGGGGGAACACTGAAGCTTTCTTT.

This chain connects TRBV20-1 to TRBJ1-3; D remains ambiguous. Trimming took off 5 bases at V and 4 bases at J, with 6 bases between the two ends. This CDR3 spans 11 amino acids. From germline, CDR1 is DFQATT and CDR2 SNEGSKA (reference sequence). CDR3 nucleotide sequence: TGCAGTGCTGATGCCGGAAACACCATATATTTT. Residues: CSADAGNTIYF.

A few counts support this clone. The chain is built from TRBV4-1 and TRBJ2-1, with 12 nucleotides matching TRBD2. The CDR3 loop spans 18 amino acids. J was trimmed by 8 bases and V by 3 bases; bases with no gene match: 14. CDR1 is MGHRA, CDR2 YSYEKL, per germline. CDR3 protein: CASSQEETSGSIIHEQFF. CDR3 sequence (DNA): TGCGCCAGCAGCCAGGAGGAGACTAGCGGGAGTATCATCCATGAGCAGTTCTTC.